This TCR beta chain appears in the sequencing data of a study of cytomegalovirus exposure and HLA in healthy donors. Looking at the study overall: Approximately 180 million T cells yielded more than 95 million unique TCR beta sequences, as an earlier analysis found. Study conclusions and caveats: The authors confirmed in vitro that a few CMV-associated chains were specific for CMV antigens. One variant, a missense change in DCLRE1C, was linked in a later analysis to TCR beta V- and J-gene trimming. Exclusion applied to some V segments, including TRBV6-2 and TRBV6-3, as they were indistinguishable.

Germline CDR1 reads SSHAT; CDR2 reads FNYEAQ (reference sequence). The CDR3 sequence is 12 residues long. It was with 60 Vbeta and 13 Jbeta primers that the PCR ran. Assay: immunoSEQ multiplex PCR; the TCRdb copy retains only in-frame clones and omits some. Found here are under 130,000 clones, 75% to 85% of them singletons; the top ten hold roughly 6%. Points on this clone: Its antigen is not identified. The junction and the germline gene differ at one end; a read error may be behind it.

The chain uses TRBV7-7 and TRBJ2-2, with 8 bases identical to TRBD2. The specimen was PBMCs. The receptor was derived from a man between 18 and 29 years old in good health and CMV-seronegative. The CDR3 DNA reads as TGTGCTAGCAGCCCGGGAGGGGGAGAGCTGTTTTTT. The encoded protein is CASSPGGGELFF.